Listed here are 20 T cell receptor beta chains from one sample, sequenced in a study of cytomegalovirus exposure and HLA in healthy donors. PCR involved 60 Vbeta and 13 Jbeta primers. The repertoire was sequenced with immunoSEQ multiplex PCR; TCRdb's copy has only in-frame clones and lacks some. In the table there are under 200,000 clones, about an eighth of which are singletons. Sequenced material: PBMCs. These receptors came from a man aged 45-65 years in good health and CMV-seropositive.

The rearrangement links TRBV5-1 to TRBJ2-5; 7 bases align to TRBD1. Germline values: CDR1 SGHRS, CDR2 YFSETQ. V lost 0 bases to trimming and J lost 4 bases; unmatched junction nucleotides: 6. The CDR3 extends over 15 amino acids. The CDR3 sequence is CASSLGDTGVETQYF. Here the CDR3 DNA reads TGCGCCAGCAGCTTGGGGGACACAGGGGTAGAGACCCAGTACTTC.

V and J are TRBV11-3 and TRBJ2-1; D is unclear. The germline gives CDR1 SGHNT, CDR2 YENEEA. The CDR3 loop spans 14 amino acids. The V gene lost 1 base and the J gene lost 8 bases, with 12 bases spanning the gap. CDR3 loop: CASSLALTVYEQFF. The CDR3 bases are TGTGCCAGCAGCTTAGCCCTAACAGTATATGAGCAGTTCTTC.

This clone was seen just once. The genes are TRBV28 and TRBJ2-5; a weak D match, TRBD2 (5 bases). This CDR3 contains 14 residues. Per the germline V gene, CDR1 is MDHEN and CDR2 is SYDVKM. V lost 7 bases and J lost 1, with 13 bases in between. CDR3 sequence: CASTNAGIQETQYF. CDR3 nucleotide sequence: TGTGCCAGCACCAACGCCGGGATCCAAGAGACCCAGTACTTC.

In this sample, this clone turned up a few times. The chain combines TRBV6-6 with TRBJ1-1; D not certain. The germline CDR1 and CDR2 sequences are MNHNY and SVGAGI (reference sequence). The V end was cut by 2 bases, the J end by 1 base, with 8 bases between. CDR3 size: 14 residues. CDR3 residues: CASSYHPGNTEAFF. DNA of the CDR3: TGTGCCAGCAGTTACCACCCCGGGAACACTGAAGCTTTCTTT.

This clone was observed a few times. The chain is built from TRBV7-9 and TRBJ1-2; no clear D gene. The CDR3 has 10 amino acids. The germline V gene encodes CDR1 SEHNR and CDR2 FQNEAQ (reference sequence). V was pared by 5 bases and J by 8 bases, with 6 bases between. The CDR3: CASSPEGYTF. CDR3 bases: TGTGCCAGCAGCCCAGAAGGCTACACCTTC.

Notes on this clone: The junction and the germline gene differ at one end; a read error may be behind it. V gene TRBV4-3 combines with J gene TRBJ1-3; D gene ambiguous. The CDR3 has 13 residues. Per germline, CDR1 LGHNA and CDR2 YSLEER. The chain's CDR3 is CASSQETGNTIYF. The CDR3 bases are TGCGCCAGCAGCCAAGAGACTGGGAACACCATATATTTT.

The chain is built from TRBV14 and TRBJ2-1; D might be TRBD1 (6 bases). The CDR3 totals 13 residues. Per germline, CDR1 SGHDN and CDR2 FVKESK. Trimming pared 1 base from V and 9 bases from J, leaving 10 bases between. CDR3 in DNA: TGTGCCAGCAGCCAAGGTCAGGGGTTTGAGCAGTTCTTC. Encoded protein: CASSQGQGFEQFF.

There are a few counts of this clone. As DNA, the CDR3 is TGTGCCAGCAGTTTTGGGGCTTCCTCTGCGGGGGCTTTCTTT. Translation: CASSFGASSAGAFF. The rearrangement links TRBV6-5 to TRBJ1-1; possibly TRBD1 for D (5 bases). The germline CDR1 and CDR2 sequences are MNHEY and SVGAGI. The V end lost 4 bases, the J end lost 11 bases, and 20 bases lay between the germline ends. CDR3 length: 14 amino acids.

This clone was found a few times. The chain uses TRBV5-1 and TRBJ2-1; D ambiguous. The V end lost 0 bases, the J end lost 9 bases, and 10 bases lay between the germline ends. This CDR3 contains 13 residues. The germline CDR1 and CDR2 sequences are SGHRS and YFSETQ. The chain's CDR3 is CASSLEASSEQFF. CDR3 DNA sequence: TGCGCCAGCAGCTTGGAGGCTAGTAGTGAGCAGTTCTTC.

This clone was observed a few times. DNA of the CDR3: TGCAGCGTGCTCGACAGGGATGGCTACACCTTC. Its translation: CSVLDRDGYTF. The rearrangement joins TRBV29-1 to TRBJ1-2; 7 bases line up with TRBD1. The germline gives CDR1 SQVTM, CDR2 ANQGSEA. Trimming at V came to 6 bases and at J to 6 bases, leaving 4 bases not matched to a gene. This CDR3 spans 11 amino acids.

This clone was detected a few times. The gene calls are TRBV19 and TRBJ2-6; 10 nucleotides line up with TRBD1. Germline V gives CDR1 LNHDA, CDR2 SQIVND (reference sequence). With V trimmed by 6 bases and J by 0 bases, 11 bases remained unmatched. The CDR3 is 19 amino acids. The CDR3 spells CASSPIGTGVPSGANVLTF. The CDR3 nucleotides read TGTGCCAGTAGCCCTATCGGGACAGGGGTCCCCTCTGGGGCCAACGTCCTGACTTTC.

Concerning this clone itself: Distinct nucleotide sequences in the sample also encode this CDR3. The V and J genes are TRBV7-2 and TRBJ2-5, with 7 nucleotides matching TRBD1. The CDR3 has 14 residues. Trimming removed 4 bases from V and 5 bases from J; junction bases left unmatched: 7. Germline V gene data show CDR1 as SGHTA and CDR2 as FQGNSA. The CDR3 is CASSSGRGWETQYF. The CDR3 nucleotides read TGTGCCAGCAGCTCTGGCAGGGGGTGGGAGACCCAGTACTTC.

This clone was counted once. V and J are TRBV7-2 and TRBJ1-2; no firm D call. V was trimmed by 2 bases and J by 6 bases, leaving 16 bases between them. The CDR3 loop spans 15 amino acids. Germline loops: CDR1 SGHTA, CDR2 FQGNSA. The CDR3 sequence: CASSLRSGVENGYTF. CDR3 in DNA: TGTGCCAGCAGCTTAAGATCCGGGGTAGAGAATGGCTACACCTTC.

A few counts support this clone. Here the CDR3 reads CASSQEGRRGDKEQFF. CDR3 in DNA: TGCGCCAGCAGCCAAGAGGGCCGTCGGGGGGATAAGGAGCAGTTCTTC. The chain joins TRBV4-3 to TRBJ2-1; 7 bases line up with TRBD2. The V gene end was trimmed by 0 bases and the J gene end by 10 bases; junction bases not matched to a gene: 12. This CDR3 spans 16 amino acids. Germline CDR1 LGHNA, CDR2 YSLEER.

The chain is built from TRBV5-1 and TRBJ2-5; 8 bases agree with TRBD1. Germline-derived CDR1 and CDR2 are SGHRS and YFSETQ. There are 15 residues in the CDR3. J lost 1 base, V lost 0 bases, and 2 bases had no gene match. CDR3 coding DNA: TGCGCCAGCAGCTTGGTCGGACAGGGCCAAGAGACCCAGTACTTC. This translates into CASSLVGQGQETQYF.

The CDR3 DNA reads TGCAGCGGTCAACGGACGACCGGGAAGGAGACCCAGTACTTC. This encodes CSGQRTTGKETQYF. This sequence joins TRBV29-1 and TRBJ2-5, with TRBD2 as a possible D gene (5 bases). The CDR3 length is 14 residues. V gave up 7 bases and J gave up 5 bases, with 20 bases separating them. The germline V gene has CDR1 SQVTM and CDR2 ANQGSEA.

The chain recombines TRBV4-3 with TRBJ1-6; D is perhaps TRBD1 (6 bases). CDR1 and CDR2 (germline): LGHNA, YSLEER. The CDR3 loop spans 17 amino acids. V dropped 3 bases and J dropped 10 bases, with 22 bases sitting between them. DNA of the CDR3: TGCGCCAGCAGCCAGTTCTCAGGGGATGAGAGCAGATCACCCCTCCACTTT. Residues: CASSQFSGDESRSPLHF.

The rearrangement links TRBV4-1 to TRBJ2-3, with 9 nucleotides matching TRBD2. Germline CDR1 is MGHRA and CDR2 is YSYEKL. The V gene end was trimmed by 0 bases and the J gene end by 2 bases; junction bases not matched to a gene: 6. The CDR3 is 17 residues long. The CDR3 DNA is TGCGCCAGCAGCCAAGATCACCTAGCGGGGACCACAGATACGCAGTATTTT. Its protein is CASSQDHLAGTTDTQYF.

This clone was observed a few times. V gene TRBV7-2 combines with J gene TRBJ2-5, with a possible D match to TRBD1 (6 bases). This CDR3 has 14 amino acids. V lost 4 bases and J lost 2, with 11 bases in between. Germline CDR1 is SGHTA and CDR2 is FQGNSA. In nucleotides, the CDR3 is TGTGCCAGCAGCTCCACAGGGACGCAAGAGACCCAGTACTTC. This encodes CASSSTGTQETQYF.

This sequence joins TRBV7-2 and TRBJ2-2; weak D call: TRBD2 (6 bases). The CDR3 sequence is 17 residues long. The V gene lost 5 bases and the J gene lost 4 bases, with 20 bases spanning the gap. Germline CDR1 reads SGHTA; CDR2 reads FQGNSA. This chain's CDR3 is CASSPRGTSRGTGELFF. The CDR3 DNA is TGTGCCAGCAGCCCGAGAGGGACTTCCCGGGGCACCGGGGAGCTGTTTTTT.